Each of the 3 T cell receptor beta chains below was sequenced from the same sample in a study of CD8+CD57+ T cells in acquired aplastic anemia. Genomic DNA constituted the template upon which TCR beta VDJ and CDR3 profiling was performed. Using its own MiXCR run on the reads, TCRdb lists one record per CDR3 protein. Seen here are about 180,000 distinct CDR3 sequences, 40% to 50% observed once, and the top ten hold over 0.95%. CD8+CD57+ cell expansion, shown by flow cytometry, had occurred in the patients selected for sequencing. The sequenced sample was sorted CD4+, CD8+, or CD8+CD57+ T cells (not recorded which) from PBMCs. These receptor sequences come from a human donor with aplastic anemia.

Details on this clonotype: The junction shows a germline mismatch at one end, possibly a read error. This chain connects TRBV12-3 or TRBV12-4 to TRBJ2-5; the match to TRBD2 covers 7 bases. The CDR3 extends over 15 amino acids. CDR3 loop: CASSLSGRAQEAQYF. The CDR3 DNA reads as TGTGCCAGCAGTTTATCGGGGAGGGCCCAAGAGGCCCAGTACTTC.

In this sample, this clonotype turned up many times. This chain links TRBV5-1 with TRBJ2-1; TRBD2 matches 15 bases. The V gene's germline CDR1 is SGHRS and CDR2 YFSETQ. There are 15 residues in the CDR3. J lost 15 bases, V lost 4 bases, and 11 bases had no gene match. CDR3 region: CASSLHGTSGGQGFF. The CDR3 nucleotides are TGCGCCAGCAGCCTACACGGGACTAGCGGGGGGCAGGGGTTCTTC.

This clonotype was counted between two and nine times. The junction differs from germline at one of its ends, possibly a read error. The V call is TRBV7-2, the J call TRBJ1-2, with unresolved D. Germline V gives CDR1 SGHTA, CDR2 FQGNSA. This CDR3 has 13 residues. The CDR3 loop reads CASSQDLAYGYTF. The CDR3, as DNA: TGCGCCAGCAGCCAAGATTTGGCCTATGGCTACACCTTC.